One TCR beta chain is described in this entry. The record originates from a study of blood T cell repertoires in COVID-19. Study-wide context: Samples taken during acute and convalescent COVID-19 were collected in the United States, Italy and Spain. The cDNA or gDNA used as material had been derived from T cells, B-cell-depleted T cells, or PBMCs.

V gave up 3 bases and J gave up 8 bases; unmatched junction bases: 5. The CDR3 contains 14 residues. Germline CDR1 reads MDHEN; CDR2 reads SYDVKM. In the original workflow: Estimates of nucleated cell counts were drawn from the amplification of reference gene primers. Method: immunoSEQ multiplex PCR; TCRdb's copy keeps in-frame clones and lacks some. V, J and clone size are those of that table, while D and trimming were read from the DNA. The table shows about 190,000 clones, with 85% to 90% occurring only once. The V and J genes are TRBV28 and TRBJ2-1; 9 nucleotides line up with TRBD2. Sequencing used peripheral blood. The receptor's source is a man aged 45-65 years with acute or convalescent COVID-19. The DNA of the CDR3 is TGTGCCAGCAGTTTCGGCGGGAGGGCGCATGAGCAGTTCTTC. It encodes CASSFGGRAHEQFF.